The source of this T cell receptor beta chain is a study of T cell repertoires in cytomegalovirus infection. Across the study: Carrying CMV and the relevant HLA type showed in public TCR beta signatures.

TCRdb ran MiXCR on the reads and lists one entry per CDR3 protein. Among hundreds of thousands of distinct CDR3 sequences listed, about 33% were seen once. Points on this clonotype: Its antigen is unknown.

The material sequenced was cultured CD8+ T cells from PBMCs, taken from culture after CMV antigen stimulation. The clonotype comes from a human donor in good health (CMV status not recorded). Some clones in this sample may be carry-over from other donors' samples.

As DNA, the CDR3 is TGCGCCAGCAGCCAATTACAGGGGATGAACACTGAAGCTTTCTTT. Its translation is CASSQLQGMNTEAFF. V and J are TRBV4-1 and TRBJ1-1; TRBD1 matches at 7 bases. The CDR3 is 15 residues long. In germline, CDR1 is MGHRA, CDR2 YSYEKL. The junction had 3 bases not matched to a gene; V was cut back by 2 bases and J by 0 bases.